These T cell receptor beta chains were read from a single sample in a study of blood T cell repertoires in COVID-19. Assay: immunoSEQ multiplex PCR; the TCRdb copy retains only in-frame clones and omits some. The sample holds under 400,000 clones, 80% to 90% seen once. Sequencing was done on a sample of PBMCs or T cells enriched from blood (not recorded which). These receptors all stem from a woman between 35 and 50 years old with acute COVID-19. Each CDR3 is given with its conserved first and last residue. D genes are given only for firm matches. The size field is filled for only some rows; it gives once, few, many or a size class.

len: 15
d_gene: TRBD1
j_gene: TRBJ2-5
v_gene: TRBV7-3
abundance: .
CDR3nt: TGTGCCAGCAGCCCACAGGGGGCGTACCAAGAGACCCAGTACTTC
CDR3aa: CASSPQGAYQETQYF

len: 15
d_gene: TRBD1
j_gene: TRBJ1-1
v_gene: TRBV27
abundance: .
CDR3nt: TGTGCCAGCAGTTTAAGGGACAGGGCTAACACTGAAGCTTTCTTT
CDR3aa: CASSLRDRANTEAFF

len: 15
d_gene: .
j_gene: TRBJ2-3
v_gene: TRBV9
abundance: .
CDR3nt: TGTGCCAGCAGCGTAGGCCTAGTTGTCACAGATACGCAGTATTTT
CDR3aa: CASSVGLVVTDTQYF

len: 12
d_gene: .
j_gene: TRBJ2-5
v_gene: TRBV6-2/TRBV6-3
abundance: .
CDR3nt: TGTGCCAGCAGTCGCCTTACCGGGAGCCAGTACTTC
CDR3aa: CASSRLTGSQYF

len: 15
d_gene: .
j_gene: TRBJ1-1
v_gene: TRBV27
abundance: .
CDR3nt: TGTGCCAGCAGTTTAAGGCGGGGAAGGGACACTGAAGCTTTCTTT
CDR3aa: CASSLRRGRDTEAFF

len: 14
d_gene: .
j_gene: TRBJ2-7
v_gene: TRBV6-5
abundance: .
CDR3nt: TGTGCCAGCAGGGGACTGGGGGATACCTACGAGCAGTACTTC
CDR3aa: CASRGLGDTYEQYF

len: 15
d_gene: TRBD2
j_gene: TRBJ2-3
v_gene: TRBV7-8
abundance: .
CDR3nt: TGTGCCAGCAGCGTACCGGGGGGGATCACAGATACGCAGTATTTT
CDR3aa: CASSVPGGITDTQYF

len: 13
d_gene: .
j_gene: TRBJ2-3
v_gene: TRBV5-6
abundance: .
CDR3nt: TGTGCCAGCAGCCGGAGAAGTACAGATACGCAGTATTTT
CDR3aa: CASSRRSTDTQYF

len: 16
d_gene: .
j_gene: TRBJ2-7
v_gene: TRBV9
abundance: .
CDR3nt: TGTGCCAGCAGCGTAGGGCCCTGGGGGCGATCATACGAGCAGTACTTC
CDR3aa: CASSVGPWGRSYEQYF

len: 15
d_gene: .
j_gene: TRBJ2-5
v_gene: TRBV19
abundance: .
CDR3nt: TGTGCCAGTAGCCAGACAGGACCCCGCCAAGAGACCCAGTACTTC
CDR3aa: CASSQTGPRQETQYF

len: 16
d_gene: .
j_gene: TRBJ2-5
v_gene: TRBV5-8
abundance: .
CDR3nt: TGTGCCAGCAGCTTTCCATCTGGTAGTTCACGAGAGACCCAGTACTTC
CDR3aa: CASSFPSGSSRETQYF

len: 16
d_gene: TRBD2
j_gene: TRBJ2-7
v_gene: TRBV18
abundance: .
CDR3nt: TGTGCCAGCTCACCACCGTCACGGGAGGGCCGAGGGGAGCAGTACTTC
CDR3aa: CASSPPSREGRGEQYF

len: 16
d_gene: TRBD2
j_gene: TRBJ2-5
v_gene: TRBV3-1/TRBV3-2
abundance: .
CDR3nt: TGTGCCAGCAGCCAACCCCTAGCGGGGGGTCAAGAGACCCAGTACTTC
CDR3aa: CASSQPLAGGQETQYF

len: 14
d_gene: .
j_gene: TRBJ1-1
v_gene: TRBV3-1/TRBV3-2
abundance: .
CDR3nt: TGTGCCAGCAGCCAAGCTGGAGGGAGGACTGAAGCTTTCTTT
CDR3aa: CASSQAGGRTEAFF

len: 17
d_gene: TRBD2
j_gene: TRBJ2-2
v_gene: TRBV28
abundance: few
CDR3nt: TGTGCCAGCAGCTTTTCGGGACTAGCGGTGAACACCGGGGAGCTGTTTTTT
CDR3aa: CASSFSGLAVNTGELFF

len: 11
d_gene: .
j_gene: TRBJ2-1
v_gene: TRBV12-3/TRBV12-4
abundance: .
CDR3nt: TGTGCCAGCAGTTTACTAAATGAGCAGTTCTTC
CDR3aa: CASSLLNEQFF

len: 15
d_gene: .
j_gene: TRBJ2-7
v_gene: TRBV1
abundance: .
CDR3nt: TGCACCAGCAGCCAAGATCGCCACAGGGCCTACGAGCAGTACTTC
CDR3aa: CTSSQDRHRAYEQYF

len: 12
d_gene: .
j_gene: TRBJ2-7
v_gene: TRBV6-2/TRBV6-3
abundance: .
CDR3nt: TGTGCCAGCAGCCGAACCAGGTACGAGCAGTACTTC
CDR3aa: CASSRTRYEQYF

len: 18
d_gene: .
j_gene: TRBJ1-3
v_gene: TRBV6-1
abundance: few
CDR3nt: TGTGCCAGCAGTGAAACGGGAAATCCAAGCTACTCTGGAAACACCATATATTTT
CDR3aa: CASSETGNPSYSGNTIYF

len: 14
d_gene: .
j_gene: TRBJ2-1
v_gene: TRBV27
abundance: .
CDR3nt: TGTGCCAGCAGGGTCTACGGCTCCTACAATGAGCAGTTCTTC
CDR3aa: CASRVYGSYNEQFF

len: 15
d_gene: .
j_gene: TRBJ2-5
v_gene: TRBV7-2
abundance: .
CDR3nt: TGTGCCAGCAGCCCACTGACAGGGACTCAAGAGACCCAGTACTTC
CDR3aa: CASSPLTGTQETQYF

len: 13
d_gene: .
j_gene: TRBJ1-2
v_gene: TRBV28
abundance: .
CDR3nt: TGTGCCACCAAATCCCCAGGGGCGCGGGGCTACACCTTC
CDR3aa: CATKSPGARGYTF

len: 17
d_gene: TRBD2
j_gene: TRBJ2-3
v_gene: TRBV5-1
abundance: .
CDR3nt: TGCGCCAGCAGCCGGACTAGCGGGACCAAAGGCACAGATACGCAGTATTTT
CDR3aa: CASSRTSGTKGTDTQYF

len: 18
d_gene: TRBD1
j_gene: TRBJ1-2
v_gene: TRBV27
abundance: .
CDR3nt: TGTGCCAGCAGTTTTCGAGCCTCCGGGACAGGGGGTATATATGGCTACACCTTC
CDR3aa: CASSFRASGTGGIYGYTF

len: 17
d_gene: TRBD2
j_gene: TRBJ2-7
v_gene: TRBV7-6
abundance: .
CDR3nt: TGTGCCAGCAGCTTAGCTATTCCGGGACTAGCGGATTACGAGCAGTACTTC
CDR3aa: CASSLAIPGLADYEQYF

len: 14
d_gene: TRBD1
j_gene: TRBJ2-7
v_gene: TRBV18
abundance: .
CDR3nt: TGTGCCAGCTCCCCGGGACAGGGTGTCTTCGAGCAGTACTTC
CDR3aa: CASSPGQGVFEQYF

len: 15
d_gene: .
j_gene: TRBJ2-7
v_gene: TRBV4-3
abundance: .
CDR3nt: TGCGCCAGCAGCCAACTACAGGGTTTTGGGTTCGAGCAGTACTTC
CDR3aa: CASSQLQGFGFEQYF

len: 15
d_gene: .
j_gene: TRBJ2-7
v_gene: TRBV4-3
abundance: .
CDR3nt: TGCGCCAGCAGCCTCGCCCACGGAGGAACCTACGAGCAGTACTTC
CDR3aa: CASSLAHGGTYEQYF

len: 14
d_gene: TRBD1
j_gene: TRBJ1-2
v_gene: TRBV5-5
abundance: few
CDR3nt: TGTGCCAGCAGCTATAGGGACAGGGTGGACGGCTACACCTTC
CDR3aa: CASSYRDRVDGYTF